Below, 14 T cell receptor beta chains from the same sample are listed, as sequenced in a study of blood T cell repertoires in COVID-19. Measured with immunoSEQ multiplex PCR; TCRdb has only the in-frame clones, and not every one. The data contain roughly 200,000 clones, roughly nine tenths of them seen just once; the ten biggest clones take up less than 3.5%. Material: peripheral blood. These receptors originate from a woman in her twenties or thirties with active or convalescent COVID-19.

The CDR3, as DNA: TGTGCCAGCAGTGAAGCGAGATTGAACACTGAAGCTTTCTTT. This sequence encodes CASSEARLNTEAFF. The chain is built from TRBV2 and TRBJ1-1; D is undetermined. Trimming left V 0 bases short and J 0 bases short, with 5 bases between. This CDR3 has 14 amino acids. The V gene's germline CDR1 is SNHLY and CDR2 FYNNEI.

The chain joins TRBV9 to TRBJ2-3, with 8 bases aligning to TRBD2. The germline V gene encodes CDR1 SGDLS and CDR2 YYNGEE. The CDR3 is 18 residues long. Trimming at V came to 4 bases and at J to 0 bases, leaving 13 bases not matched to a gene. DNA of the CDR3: TGTGCCAGCAGCTTTCGGGGGGGACTCTTTCCAAGCACAGATACGCAGTATTTT. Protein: CASSFRGGLFPSTDTQYF.

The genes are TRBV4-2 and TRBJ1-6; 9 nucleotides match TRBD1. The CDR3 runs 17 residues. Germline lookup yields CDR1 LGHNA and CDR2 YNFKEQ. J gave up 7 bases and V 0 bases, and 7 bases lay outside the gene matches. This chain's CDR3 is CASSQDARTGVNSPLHF. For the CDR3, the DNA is TGTGCCAGCAGCCAAGATGCCAGGACAGGGGTAAATTCACCCCTCCACTTT.

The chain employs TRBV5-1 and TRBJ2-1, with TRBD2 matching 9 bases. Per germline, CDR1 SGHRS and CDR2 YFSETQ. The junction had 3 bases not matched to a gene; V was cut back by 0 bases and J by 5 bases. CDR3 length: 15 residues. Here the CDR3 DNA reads TGCGCCAGCAGCTTGGTTGCGGGAGGGAACAATGAGCAGTTCTTC. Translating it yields CASSLVAGGNNEQFF.

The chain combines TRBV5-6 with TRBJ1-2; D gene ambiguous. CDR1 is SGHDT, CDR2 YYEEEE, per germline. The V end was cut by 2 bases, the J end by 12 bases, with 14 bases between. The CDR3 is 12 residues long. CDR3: CASSLVGRMNTF. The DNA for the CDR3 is TGTGCCAGCAGCTTAGTGGGCAGGATGAACACCTTC.

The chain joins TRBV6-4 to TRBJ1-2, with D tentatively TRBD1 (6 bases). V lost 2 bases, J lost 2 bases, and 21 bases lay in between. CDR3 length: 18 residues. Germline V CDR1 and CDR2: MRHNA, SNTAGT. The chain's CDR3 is CASSDRFFDRPLNYGYTF. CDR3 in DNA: TGTGCCAGCAGTGACCGATTCTTTGACAGGCCCCTGAACTATGGCTACACCTTC.

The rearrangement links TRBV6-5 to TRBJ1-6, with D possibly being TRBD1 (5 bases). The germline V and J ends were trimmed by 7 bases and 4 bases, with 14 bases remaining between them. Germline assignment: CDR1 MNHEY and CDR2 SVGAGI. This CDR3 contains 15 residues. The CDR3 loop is CASTPGRVYNSPLHF. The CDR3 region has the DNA TGTGCCAGCACTCCAGGGAGGGTTTATAATTCACCCCTCCACTTT.

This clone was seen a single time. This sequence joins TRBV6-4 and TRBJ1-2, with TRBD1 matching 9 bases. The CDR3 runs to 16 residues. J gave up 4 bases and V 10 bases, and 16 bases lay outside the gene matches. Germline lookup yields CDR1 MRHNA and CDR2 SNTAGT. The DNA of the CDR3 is TGTGCCACCCCATGCGTAGGCGGGACAGGGTCCTATGGCTACACCTTC. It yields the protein CATPCVGGTGSYGYTF.

In DNA form, the CDR3 reads TGTGCCAGCAGCGAGGACAGTAACTATGGCTACACCTTC. It is translated as CASSEDSNYGYTF. The chain carries TRBV11-2 and TRBJ1-2, with D possibly TRBD1 on 6 matching bases. The CDR3 totals 13 residues. V lost 5 bases and J lost 1, with 8 bases in between. Germline V CDR1 and CDR2: SGHAT, FQNNGV.

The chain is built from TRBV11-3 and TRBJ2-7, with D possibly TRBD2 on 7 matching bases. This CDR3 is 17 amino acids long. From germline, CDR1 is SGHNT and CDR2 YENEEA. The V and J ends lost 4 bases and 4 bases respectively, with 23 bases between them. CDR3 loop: CASSSPRWGRGSYEQYF. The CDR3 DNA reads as TGTGCCAGCAGCTCCCCCCGCTGGGGGCGGGGGAGTTACGAGCAGTACTTC.

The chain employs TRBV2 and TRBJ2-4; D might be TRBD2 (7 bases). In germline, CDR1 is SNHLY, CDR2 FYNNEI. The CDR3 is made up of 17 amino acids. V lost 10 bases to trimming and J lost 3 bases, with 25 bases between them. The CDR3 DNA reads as TGTGCCACATCCAAAAGGTCGGGGGGCGATGGCAAAAACATTCAGTACTTC. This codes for CATSKRSGGDGKNIQYF.

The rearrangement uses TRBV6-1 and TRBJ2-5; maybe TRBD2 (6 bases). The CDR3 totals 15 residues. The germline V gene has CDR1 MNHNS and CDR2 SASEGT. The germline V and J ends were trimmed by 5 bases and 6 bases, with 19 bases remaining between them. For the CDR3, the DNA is TGTGCCAGCAGTCCACAACTAGGAGGGGCCAAGACCCAGTACTTC. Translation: CASSPQLGGAKTQYF.

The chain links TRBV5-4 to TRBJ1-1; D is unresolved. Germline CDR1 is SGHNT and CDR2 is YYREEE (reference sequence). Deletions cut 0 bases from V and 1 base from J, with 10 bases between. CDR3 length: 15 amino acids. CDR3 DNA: TGTGCCAGCAGCTTGGATGCAATCAGGAACACTGAAGCTTTCTTT. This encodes CASSLDAIRNTEAFF.

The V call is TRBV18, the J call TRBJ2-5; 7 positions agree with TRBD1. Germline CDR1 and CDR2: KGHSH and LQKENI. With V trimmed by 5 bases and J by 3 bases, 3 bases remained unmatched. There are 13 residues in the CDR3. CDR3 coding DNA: TGTGCCAGCTCAGCCGGACAGGAAGAGACCCAGTACTTC. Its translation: CASSAGQEETQYF.